The 17 T cell receptor beta chains listed next were all sequenced from one sample in a study of Graves' ophthalmopathy and Graves' hyperthyroidism. Amplification of TCR beta CDR3 regions used RNA transcripts. The library came from an HTBI-primed first-round RT-PCR and a second-round multiplex PCR. TCRdb processed the multiplex PCR reads anew with MiXCR; each CDR3 protein has one entry. The top ten hold roughly 50% of the sample, which has 200,000 to 250,000 distinct CDR3 sequences, around 50% seen once. The source material was peripheral blood. The receptors derive from an adult man with Graves' ophthalmopathy.

Details on this clonotype: The junction departs from the called germline gene at one end, perhaps through a read error. J is TRBJ2-2 and V is TRBV7-8; unclear D gene. CDR1 is SGHVS, CDR2 FQNEAQ, per germline. This CDR3 has 15 amino acids. The chain's CDR3 is CASSLNTANTGELFF. CDR3 in DNA: TGTGCTAGCAGCTTAAACACAGCGAACACCGGGGAGCTGTTTTTT.

This clonotype was seen only a few times. The V gene is TRBV7-2, the J gene TRBJ2-6; D is undetermined. This CDR3 is 15 amino acids long. Germline CDR1 SGHTA, CDR2 FQGNSA. Trimming removed 0 bases from V and 1 base from J, with 4 bases in between. This CDR3 is CASSLATSGANVLTF. DNA for the CDR3: TGTGCCAGCAGCTTAGCTACATCTGGGGCCAACGTCCTGACTTTC.

This clonotype has only a few counts. The chain has TRBV12-3 or TRBV12-4 and TRBJ2-5; the D gene is possibly TRBD2 (6 bases). V lost 7 bases and J lost 5, with 20 bases in between. CDR3 size: 15 residues. This chain's CDR3 is CASTPGAGPRETQYF. CDR3 nucleotide sequence: TGTGCCAGCACCCCGGGAGCAGGGCCCCGGGAGACCCAGTACTTC.

Worth noting for this clonotype: One end of the junction is discordant with germline, which a read error may explain. The chain links TRBV7-8 to TRBJ2-2; 7 nucleotides align to TRBD1. The germline V gene has CDR1 SGHVS and CDR2 FQNEAQ. The CDR3 totals 13 residues. CDR3 in amino acids: CASNRQGTGEPFF. CDR3 nucleotides: TGTGCCAGCAACCGACAGGGCACCGGGGAGCCGTTTTTT.

The J gene is TRBJ2-7, the V gene TRBV28; TRBD1 agrees at 7 bases. V was pared by 6 bases and J by 2 bases, with 10 bases of the junction left unmatched. There are 15 residues in the CDR3. Germline CDR1 is MDHEN and CDR2 is SYDVKM. Written as DNA, the CDR3 is TGTGCCAGCAGCCCTAGGGACAGTATCGCCTACGAGCAGTACTTC. Translated, it gives CASSPRDSIAYEQYF.

The chain combines TRBV7-3 with TRBJ1-1, with D tentatively TRBD1 (5 bases). The CDR3 is 15 residues long. V was cut by 2 bases and J by 1 base, with 11 bases left in between. Germline values: CDR1 SGHTA, CDR2 FQGTGA. In DNA form, the CDR3 reads TGTGCCAGCAGCTTAGGGGGACCCTGGAACACTGAAGCTTTCTTT. Translating gives CASSLGGPWNTEAFF.

This clonotype was observed a handful of times. The rearrangement uses TRBV24-1 and TRBJ2-2; 7 bases are shared with TRBD1. CDR1 is KGHDR and CDR2 is SFDVKD in the germline V gene. This CDR3 has 15 amino acids. The junction had 6 bases not matched to a gene; V was cut back by 2 bases and J by 7 bases. The CDR3 coding sequence is TGTGCCACCAGTGATTCGAGACAGGGATACGGGGAGCTGTTTTTT. This sequence encodes CATSDSRQGYGELFF.

The chain links TRBV7-2 to TRBJ2-5, with D perhaps matching TRBD2 (5 bases). The DNA end is more similar to TRBJ2-1, so the J call may be wrong. The CDR3 consists of 14 residues. CDR1 is SGHTA, CDR2 FQGNSA, per germline. CDR3 bases: TGTGCCAGCAGCGGAAGGAGCGGTTTCAATGAGCAGTTCTTC. Residues: CASSGRSGFNEQFF.

This clonotype has more than one count but fewer than ten. The rearrangement links TRBV20-1 to TRBJ1-2, with 8 bases identical to TRBD1. Germline lookup yields CDR1 DFQATT and CDR2 SNEGSKA (reference sequence). With 0 bases clipped from V and 3 bases from J, the junction kept 0 bases outside the gene matches. The CDR3 length is 13 residues. CDR3 DNA: TGCAGTGCTAGAGAGACAGGGGACTATGGCTACACCTTC. Protein: CSARETGDYGYTF.

Worth noting for this clonotype: The junction does not match germline at one end; this may be a read error. The chain combines TRBV7-3 with TRBJ2-7, with D possibly TRBD1 on 6 matching bases. The CDR3 runs to 14 residues. Germline V gene sequence: CDR1 SGHTA, CDR2 FQGTGA. Here the CDR3 DNA reads TGTGTCAGCAGCTTGGGGGCAAGGTCCTACGAGCAGTACTTC. As protein: CVSSLGARSYEQYF.

This chain uses TRBV2 with TRBJ2-6; no definite D call. The CDR3 runs to 14 residues. Trimming took off 7 bases at V and 0 bases at J, with 7 bases between the two ends. Germline lookup yields CDR1 SNHLY and CDR2 FYNNEI. The CDR3 nucleotides read TGTGCCAGCACCGAGCGCTCTGGGGCCAACGTCCTGACTTTC. It specifies CASTERSGANVLTF.

Points on this clonotype: Its ends do not fully match the called genes, so a read error is possible. This sequence joins TRBV10-2 and TRBJ2-5; 9 bases agree with TRBD1. Germline V lookup: CDR1 WSHSY, CDR2 SAAADI. The CDR3 runs 15 residues. The DNA of the CDR3 is TGTGCCAGCAGCCAAGTCATGGACAGGGGTGAGACCCAGTACTTC. Its translation: CASSQVMDRGETQYF.

V and J are TRBV6-6 and TRBJ1-5; D remains unclear. Deletions cut 6 bases from V and 0 bases from J, with 9 bases between. CDR3 size: 14 residues. Germline V gene data show CDR1 as MNHNY and CDR2 as SVGAGI (reference sequence). The CDR3, as DNA: TGTGCCAGCAGGTTCTCGAATAGCAATCAGCCCCAGCATTTT. It translates to CASRFSNSNQPQHF.

The chain has TRBV7-9 and TRBJ2-7; no clear D. Deletions cut 5 bases from V and 1 base from J, with 21 bases between. Germline V lookup: CDR1 SEHNR, CDR2 FQNEAQ (reference sequence). The CDR3 is 17 amino acids. The CDR3 is CASSLSFNPPLSYEQYF. CDR3 DNA: TGTGCCAGCAGCCTATCCTTCAATCCCCCCTTATCCTACGAGCAGTACTTC.

The chain uses TRBV7-2 and TRBJ2-2; tentative D call: TRBD2 (6 bases). The germline gives CDR1 SGHTA, CDR2 FQGNSA. Trimming stripped 5 bases from V and 7 bases from J, with 14 bases between. The CDR3 runs 14 residues. The CDR3 sequence is CASSNKRVGGELFF. CDR3 DNA sequence: TGTGCCAGCAGCAATAAGCGGGTTGGCGGGGAGCTGTTTTTT.

J is TRBJ2-7 and V is TRBV28; weak D call: TRBD1 (6 bases). This CDR3 has 14 residues. Trimming left V 4 bases short and J 3 bases short, with 13 bases between. Looked up from germline, CDR1 is MDHEN and CDR2 is SYDVKM. The CDR3 bases are TGTGCCAGCAGTTCCCCGGACAGCTACTACGAGCAGTACTTC. This translates into CASSSPDSYYEQYF.

This clonotype has just a few counts. This chain joins TRBV20-1 and TRBJ2-7; TRBD2 is a possible D gene (6 bases). Germline values: CDR1 DFQATT, CDR2 SNEGSKA (reference sequence). With 6 bases removed from V and 3 bases from J, the gap between germline ends came to 12 bases. The CDR3 sequence is 12 residues long. CDR3 DNA sequence: TGCAGTGCGGACCGGGGGAGCTACGAGCAGTACTTC. Its protein is CSADRGSYEQYF.